The 15 T cell receptor beta chains below were found in one sample sequenced in a study of regulatory T cells in long-lasting Graves disease. Both iRepertoire HTBI primers and Arm-PCR of CDR3 regions were used to build the TCR beta libraries. TCRdb recomputed calls from the multiplex PCR reads with MiXCR, one row per CDR3 protein. The sample lists 300,000 to 400,000 distinct CDR3 sequences; 15% to 20% were seen once. Time point noted: newly diagnosed GD, antithyroid drugs for less than 3 months. RNA isolated from PBMCs was used to make the TCR library. Sample: peripheral blood mononuclear cells (PBMCs), taken at new diagnosis, from a patient treated with antithyroid drugs. All receptors come from a female donor with Graves disease.

As regards this clonotype: A single base is all that separates this from a far larger clone, so a read error is likely. The chain joins TRBV9 to TRBJ2-7, with 9 nucleotides matching TRBD1. V shed 7 bases, J shed 4 bases, and the junction held 12 bases outside the gene matches. The CDR3 contains 15 residues. Germline V gene lookup returns CDR1 SGDLS and CDR2 YYNGEE. CDR3 nucleotide sequence: TGTGCCAGCGGTGATAGGGGACAGGGCAAATACGAGCAGTACTTC. It encodes CASGDRGQGKYEQYF.

This clonotype was picked up many times. The chain carries TRBV7-3 and TRBJ2-7; perhaps TRBD1 as D (6 bases). The germline V gene encodes CDR1 SGHTA and CDR2 FQGTGA. V was shortened by 7 bases and J by 3 bases, with 13 bases between the two germline ends. The CDR3 has 13 residues. CDR3 nucleotide sequence: TGTGCCAGCACCCTGGACAGAGTCTACGAGCAGTACTTC. This codes for CASTLDRVYEQYF.

In its sample, this clonotype was seen many times. The gene calls are TRBV18 and TRBJ2-2; maybe TRBD2 (5 bases). V was cut by 1 base and J by 5 bases, with 14 bases left in between. CDR3 length equals 16 residues. Germline assignment: CDR1 KGHSH and CDR2 LQKENI. CDR3 coding DNA: TGTGCCAGCTCACCACAAACGGGGATTATAACCGGGGAGCTGTTTTTT. This codes for CASSPQTGIITGELFF.

This clonotype appeared many times. The rearrangement joins TRBV27 to TRBJ2-1, with TRBD2 matching over 8 bases. Looked up from germline, CDR1 is MNHEY and CDR2 is SMNVEV (reference sequence). CDR3 length equals 15 residues. The trim removed 6 bases at V and 9 bases at J, leaving 13 bases unmatched. CDR3 bases: TGTGCCAGCAGCTTGGGACTAGAGGGGATGGGTGAGCAGTTCTTC. Protein sequence: CASSLGLEGMGEQFF.

This clonotype was picked up a small number of times. J is TRBJ2-1 and V is TRBV3-1, with no clear D. Germline V CDR1 and CDR2: LGHDT, YNNKEL (reference sequence). The length of the CDR3 is 12 residues. Deletions cut 4 bases from V and 8 bases from J, with 9 bases between. CDR3: CASSPRTDEQFF. CDR3 in DNA: TGTGCCAGCAGCCCTCGCACGGATGAGCAGTTCTTC.

This clonotype occurred many times. The chain uses TRBV20-1 and TRBJ1-5; D is uncertain. The CDR3 consists of 13 residues. CDR1 and CDR2 (germline): DFQATT, SNEGSKA (reference sequence). Trimming took off 5 bases at V and 3 bases at J, with 11 bases between the two ends. CDR3 residues: CSAGGENNQPQHF. The CDR3 region has the DNA TGCAGTGCTGGAGGTGAAAACAATCAGCCCCAGCATTTT.

The sample holds a few counts of this clonotype. CDR3 loop: CASSESGREATKNIQYF. CDR3 DNA: TGCGCCAGCAGTGAGTCTGGTCGGGAGGCGACCAAAAACATTCAGTACTTC. This chain uses TRBV10-2 with TRBJ2-4; 7 nucleotides align to TRBD2. Germline CDR1 is WSHSY and CDR2 is SAAADI. The CDR3 loop spans 17 amino acids. V shed 0 bases and J 2 bases; nucleotides not matched to a gene: 7.

This clonotype was observed a handful of times. The V and J genes are TRBV7-9 and TRBJ1-4; D ambiguous. The ends were cut back, 5 bases at V and 7 bases at J, with 11 bases in the middle. Germline CDR1 reads SEHNR; CDR2 reads FQNEAQ (reference sequence). The CDR3 spans 13 residues. The DNA of the CDR3 is TGTGCCAGCAGCGAAGGACGGTCTGAAAAACTGTTTTTT. This translates into CASSEGRSEKLFF.

This clonotype was counted many times. This sequence joins TRBV19 and TRBJ2-1, with 10 nucleotides matching TRBD2. V shed 3 bases, J shed 6 bases, and the junction held 5 bases outside the gene matches. CDR1 and CDR2 from the germline V gene are LNHDA and SQIVND (reference sequence). This CDR3 has 15 amino acids. CDR3 DNA sequence: TGTGCCAGTAGTATCCTTGTAGCGGGAGGCAATGAGCAGTTCTTC. Residues: CASSILVAGGNEQFF.

The rearrangement links TRBV2 to TRBJ2-5; D ambiguous. Germline V gene data show CDR1 as SNHLY and CDR2 as FYNNEI. The CDR3 consists of 12 residues. Trimming stripped 8 bases from V and 2 bases from J, with 9 bases between. The CDR3 reads CASHASQETQYF. As DNA, the CDR3 is TGTGCCAGCCATGCGAGTCAAGAGACCCAGTACTTC.

V gene TRBV5-1 combines with J gene TRBJ2-1; 16 bases line up with TRBD2. V lost 2 bases to trimming and J lost 10 bases; unmatched junction nucleotides: 6. This CDR3 is 16 amino acids long. Germline V CDR1 and CDR2: SGHRS, YFSETQ. The CDR3 loop is CASSFGTSGRVREQFF. CDR3 bases: TGCGCCAGCAGCTTTGGGACTAGCGGGAGGGTACGCGAGCAGTTCTTC. The full variable domain, its missing parts supplied by reference TRBV5-1 and TRBJ2-1, is KAGVTQTPRYLIKTRGQQVTLSCSPISGHRSVSWYQQTPGQGLQFLFEYFSETQRNKGNFPGRFSGRQFSNSRSEMNVSTLELGDSALYLCASSFGTSGRVREQFFGPGTRLTVL.

This clonotype was counted many times. The rearrangement uses TRBV29-1 and TRBJ2-1; 11 bases line up with TRBD1. Germline CDR1 reads SQVTM; CDR2 reads ANQGSEA. This CDR3 is built from 17 residues. V lost 6 bases, J lost 0 bases, and 10 bases stayed unmatched. The CDR3 sequence is CSVGGDRGAGSYNEQFF. The CDR3 bases are TGCAGCGTGGGAGGGGACAGGGGGGCAGGCTCCTACAATGAGCAGTTCTTC.

The CDR3 reads CASSDQGASGNTIYF. The DNA of the CDR3 is TGTGCCAGCAGTGACCAGGGGGCTTCTGGAAACACCATATATTTT. J is TRBJ1-3 and V is TRBV6-2 or TRBV6-3; 8 bases are shared with TRBD1. The trim removed 5 bases at V and 1 base at J, leaving 4 bases unmatched. CDR1 is MNHEY, CDR2 SVGEGT, per germline. This CDR3 is built from 15 residues.

The rearrangement joins TRBV6-2 or TRBV6-3 to TRBJ2-1; D gene ambiguous. Germline CDR1 MNHEY, CDR2 SVGEGT. Trimming shortened V by 2 bases and J by 8 bases, and 13 bases separated the two germline ends. The CDR3 runs to 14 residues. As DNA, the CDR3 is TGTGCCAGCAGTTACGCCCAAGTAAGGGATGAGCAGTTCTTC. This translates into CASSYAQVRDEQFF.

The genes are TRBV2 and TRBJ2-5, with D tentatively TRBD1 (6 bases). Germline CDR1 reads SNHLY; CDR2 reads FYNNEI. CDR3 length equals 13 residues. V was pared by 6 bases and J by 5 bases, with 13 bases between. The CDR3 nucleotides read TGTGCCAGCAGCTCCGGGACAATGGAGACCCAGTACTTC. It is translated as CASSSGTMETQYF.